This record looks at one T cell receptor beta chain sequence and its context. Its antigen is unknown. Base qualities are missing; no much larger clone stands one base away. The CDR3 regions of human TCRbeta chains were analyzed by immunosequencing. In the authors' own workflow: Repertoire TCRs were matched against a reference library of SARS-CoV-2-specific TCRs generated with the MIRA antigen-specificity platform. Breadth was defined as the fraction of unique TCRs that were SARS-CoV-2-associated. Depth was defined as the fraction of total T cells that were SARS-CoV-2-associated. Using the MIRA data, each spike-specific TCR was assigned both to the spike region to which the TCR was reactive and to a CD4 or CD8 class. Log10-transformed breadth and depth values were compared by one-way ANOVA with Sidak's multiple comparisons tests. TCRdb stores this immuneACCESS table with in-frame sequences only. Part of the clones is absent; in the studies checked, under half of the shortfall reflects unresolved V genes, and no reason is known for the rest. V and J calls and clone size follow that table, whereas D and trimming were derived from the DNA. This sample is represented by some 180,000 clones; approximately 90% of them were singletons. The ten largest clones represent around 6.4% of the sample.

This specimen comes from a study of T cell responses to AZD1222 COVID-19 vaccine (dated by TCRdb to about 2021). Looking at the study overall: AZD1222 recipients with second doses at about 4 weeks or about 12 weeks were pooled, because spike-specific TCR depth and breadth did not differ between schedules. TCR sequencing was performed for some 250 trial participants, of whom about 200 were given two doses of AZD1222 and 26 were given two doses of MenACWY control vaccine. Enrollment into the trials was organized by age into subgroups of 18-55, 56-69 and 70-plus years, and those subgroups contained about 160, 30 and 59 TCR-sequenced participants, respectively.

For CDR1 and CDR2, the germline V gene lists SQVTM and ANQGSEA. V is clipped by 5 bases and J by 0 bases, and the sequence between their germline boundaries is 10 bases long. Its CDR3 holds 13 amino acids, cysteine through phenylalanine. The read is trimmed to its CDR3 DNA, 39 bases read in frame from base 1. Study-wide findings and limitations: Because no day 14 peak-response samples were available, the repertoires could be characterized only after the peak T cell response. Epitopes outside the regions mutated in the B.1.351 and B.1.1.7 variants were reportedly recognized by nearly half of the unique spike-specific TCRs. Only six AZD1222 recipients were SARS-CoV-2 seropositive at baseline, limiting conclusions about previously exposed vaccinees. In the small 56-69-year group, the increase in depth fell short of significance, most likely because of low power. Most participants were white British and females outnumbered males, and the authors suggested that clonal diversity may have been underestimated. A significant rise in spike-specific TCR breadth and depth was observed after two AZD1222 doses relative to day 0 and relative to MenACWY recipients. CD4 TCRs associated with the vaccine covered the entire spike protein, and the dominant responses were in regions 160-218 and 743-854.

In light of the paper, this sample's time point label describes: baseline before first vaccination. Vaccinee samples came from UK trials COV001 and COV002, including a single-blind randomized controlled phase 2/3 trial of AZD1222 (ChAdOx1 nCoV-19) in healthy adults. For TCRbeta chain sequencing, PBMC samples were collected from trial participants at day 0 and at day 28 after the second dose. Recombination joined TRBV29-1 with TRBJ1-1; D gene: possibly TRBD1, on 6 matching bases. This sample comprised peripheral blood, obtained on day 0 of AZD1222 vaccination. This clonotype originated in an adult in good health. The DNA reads TGCAGCGTTAGACAGGAGCTGAACACTGAAGCTTTCTTT. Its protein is CSVRQELNTEAFF.